This note documents a single T cell receptor beta chain sequence. Its specificity is unknown. This sample is part of a study of cytomegalovirus exposure and HLA in healthy donors. General study points: Most TCR beta V segments were productive about 87% or about 30% of the time in an earlier analysis. As a later analysis showed, a missense DCLRE1C variant was linked to trimming of TCR beta V- and J-genes. After further analysis at a later stage, 16,951 TCR beta sequences were associated with HLA alleles at 0.05 false discovery rate.

The CDR3 length is 15 residues. V trimming: 0 bases; J trimming: 6 bases; junction bases outside the gene matches: 1. CDR1 SGHRS and CDR2 YFSETQ come from the germline V gene. Primers for the PCR totalled 60 Vbeta and 13 Jbeta. Clones were read by immunoSEQ multiplex PCR, and TCRdb kept only the in-frame ones, dropping some. Of more than 150,000 clones in the sample, 75% are singletons; the top ten hold roughly 7.6%. The TCR was taken from a middle-aged woman in good health and CMV-seropositive. The chain links TRBV5-1 to TRBJ2-1, with 12 nucleotides matching TRBD2. Input material: PBMCs. As DNA, the CDR3 is TGCGCCAGCAGCTTGGCTAGCGGGAGGGCCAATGAGCAGTTCTTC. Encoded protein: CASSLASGRANEQFF.